The 23 T cell receptor beta chains listed next were all sequenced from one sample in a study of blood T cell repertoires in COVID-19. TCRdb's copy holds only in-frame clones and misses some; the assay was immunoSEQ multiplex PCR. The data show some 120,000 clones, around 82% seen once. The sample was peripheral blood. Receptor source: a human donor in a cohort sampled during active COVID-19.

The chain has TRBV24-1 and TRBJ2-2; D remains ambiguous. This CDR3 has 14 residues. Germline V lookup: CDR1 KGHDR, CDR2 SFDVKD. Trimming shortened V by 5 bases and J by 0 bases, and 6 bases separated the two germline ends. The CDR3 sequence is CATSGQPNTGELFF. CDR3 in DNA: TGTGCCACCAGTGGACAACCGAACACCGGGGAGCTGTTTTTT.

In DNA form, the CDR3 reads TGTGCCAGCAGCGGGACAGTCGTTTACGAGCAGTACTTC. Amino acid sequence: CASSGTVVYEQYF. The chain links TRBV12-3 or TRBV12-4 to TRBJ2-7; 7 nucleotides match TRBD1. This CDR3 is 13 amino acids long. The junction had 6 bases not matched to a gene; V was cut back by 6 bases and J by 4 bases.

This chain links TRBV10-3 with TRBJ1-5, with 7 bases lining up with TRBD1. Germline V CDR1 and CDR2: ENHRY, SYGVKD. The CDR3 extends over 13 amino acids. Losses at the gene ends were 4 bases for V and 5 bases for J; bases not matched to a gene: 2. CDR3 sequence: CAISGTGDQPQHF. As DNA, the CDR3 is TGTGCCATCAGTGGGACAGGAGATCAGCCCCAGCATTTT.

In its sample, this clone was seen a few times. The rearrangement links TRBV5-1 to TRBJ2-7; 9 bases are shared with TRBD2. Germline CDR1 is SGHRS and CDR2 is YFSETQ. J lost 4 bases, V lost 0 bases, and 5 bases had no gene match. The CDR3 loop spans 15 amino acids. As DNA, the CDR3 is TGCGCCAGCAGCTTGGTAGCGGGGGCTTATTACGAGCAGTACTTC. It translates to CASSLVAGAYYEQYF.

In this sample, this clone turned up once. The chain combines TRBV12-5 with TRBJ1-5; 8 bases line up with TRBD1. Germline trimming cut 4 bases from V and 2 bases from J; bases unmatched to any gene: 1. This CDR3 comprises 14 residues. Germline V lookup: CDR1 LGHNT, CDR2 FRNRAP. The CDR3: CASGWGQGNQPQHF. DNA of the CDR3: TGTGCTAGTGGTTGGGGACAGGGCAATCAGCCCCAGCATTTT.

J is TRBJ2-7 and V is TRBV5-5; tentatively, D is TRBD1 (8 bases). Trimming took 3 bases from V and 0 from J, leaving 16 bases between them. The germline V gene has CDR1 SGHKS and CDR2 YYEKEE (reference sequence). CDR3 size: 16 residues. In DNA form, the CDR3 reads TGTGCCAGCAGCTGGGGGGGACAGGTGAGCTCCTACGAGCAGTACTTC. It yields the protein CASSWGGQVSSYEQYF. The full variable domain, in which reference TRBV5-5 and TRBJ2-7 provide the parts outside the CDR3, is DAGVTQSPTHLIKTRGQQVTLRCSPISGHKSVSWYQQVLGQGPQFIFQYYEKEERGRGNFPDRFSARQFPNYSSELNVNALLLGDSALYLCASSWGGQVSSYEQYFGPGTRLTVT.

The CDR3 DNA is TGTGCCAGCAGCTTACAGGGGAGCACAGATACGCAGTATTTT. Encoded protein: CASSLQGSTDTQYF. J is TRBJ2-3 and V is TRBV7-2; a possible D gene is TRBD1 (6 bases). V was trimmed by 2 bases and J by 0 bases, leaving 6 bases between them. The CDR3 contains 14 residues. Germline lookup yields CDR1 SGHTA and CDR2 FQGNSA.

The chain employs TRBV6-1 and TRBJ1-2; the match to TRBD1 covers 8 bases. V shed 1 base, J shed 4 bases, and the junction held 2 bases outside the gene matches. CDR3 length: 14 amino acids. Germline CDR1 MNHNS, CDR2 SASEGT. The DNA of the CDR3 is TGTGCCAGCAGTGAAGAAGGACAGGGCTATGGCTACACCTTC. It yields the protein CASSEEGQGYGYTF.

The J gene is TRBJ2-2, the V gene TRBV29-1; D is possibly TRBD1 (5 bases). There are 12 residues in the CDR3. CDR1 is SQVTM, CDR2 ANQGSEA, per germline. V lost 5 bases, J lost 5 bases, and 9 bases lay in between. The CDR3 nucleotides read TGCAGCGTTCGGCAGGGTACCGGGGAGCTGTTTTTT. Translation: CSVRQGTGELFF.

This clone has only one observation. V is TRBV29-1 and J is TRBJ2-7; 11 positions match TRBD1. The germline V gene has CDR1 SQVTM and CDR2 ANQGSEA. After removal of 1 base from V and 6 bases from J, the junction contained 8 bases not matched to a gene. The CDR3 has 15 amino acids. This CDR3 is CSVEVRSGTGGEQYF. CDR3 DNA: TGCAGCGTTGAAGTTAGGTCCGGGACAGGGGGCGAGCAGTACTTC.

The CDR3 loop reads CASSPGPGTWSNSGNTIYF. DNA of the CDR3: TGTGCCAGCAGCCCGGGGCCGGGGACATGGAGTAACTCTGGAAACACCATATATTTT. The gene calls are TRBV7-2 and TRBJ1-3; D perhaps matches TRBD1 (6 bases). The CDR3 has 19 amino acids. Looked up from germline, CDR1 is SGHTA and CDR2 is FQGNSA. Trimming took off 5 bases at V and 0 bases at J, with 23 bases between the two ends.

The rearrangement joins TRBV7-9 to TRBJ1-1; 9 bases agree with TRBD1. Trimming removed 5 bases from V and 5 bases from J; junction bases left unmatched: 6. The germline CDR1 and CDR2 sequences are SEHNR and FQNEAQ (reference sequence). The CDR3 covers 14 residues. The CDR3 DNA follows: TGTGCCAGCAGCCAACAGGGGGCCGGAACTGAAGCTTTCTTT. Translated: CASSQQGAGTEAFF.

This clone was counted a few times. The CDR3 nucleotides read TGCGCCAGCAGCCAACCGGGGGGGGACACAGATACGCAGTATTTT. It codes for CASSQPGGDTDTQYF. The rearrangement links TRBV5-1 to TRBJ2-3, with TRBD2 identical over 8 bases. Trimming removed 4 bases from V and 2 bases from J; junction bases left unmatched: 6. The CDR3 loop spans 15 amino acids. From germline, CDR1 is SGHRS and CDR2 YFSETQ.

The rearrangement links TRBV29-1 to TRBJ1-2; 7 bases match TRBD1. The ends lost 7 bases at V and 10 bases at J; junction bases unmatched: 6. The CDR3 is 10 amino acids. The germline V gene encodes CDR1 SQVTM and CDR2 ANQGSEA. The CDR3 coding sequence is TGCAGCGCTGGGACAGAACACTACACCTTC. It specifies CSAGTEHYTF.

The chain joins TRBV6-5 to TRBJ2-7; 9 bases are a match to TRBD1. This CDR3 contains 15 residues. CDR1 is MNHEY and CDR2 is SVGAGI in the germline V gene. The ends lost 2 bases at V and 6 bases at J; junction bases unmatched: 8. The CDR3 region is CASSYKATGGAEQYF. CDR3 sequence (DNA): TGTGCCAGCAGTTACAAGGCAACAGGGGGCGCCGAGCAGTACTTC.

The chain joins TRBV12-3 or TRBV12-4 to TRBJ2-3, with D perhaps TRBD1 (5 bases). The CDR3 consists of 13 residues. Trimming cost V 5 bases and J 2 bases, with 8 bases left between them. The CDR3: CASSPRATDTQYF. The CDR3 DNA sequence: TGTGCCAGCAGTCCCAGGGCCACAGATACGCAGTATTTT.

The rearrangement links TRBV6-2 or TRBV6-3 to TRBJ2-1; TRBD2 matches at 10 bases. CDR1 and CDR2 (germline): MNHEY, SVGEGT. This CDR3 contains 19 residues. Trimming removed 0 bases from V and 0 bases from J; junction bases left unmatched: 8. The CDR3 DNA sequence: TGTGCCAGCAGTTACTCGAGCCTAGCGGGGGCCCGCTCCTACAATGAGCAGTTCTTC. Its translation is CASSYSSLAGARSYNEQFF.

The chain is built from TRBV3-1 (or the pseudogene TRBV3-2) and TRBJ1-2; no firm D call. The CDR3 length is 15 residues. Germline V gene lookup returns CDR1 LGHDT and CDR2 YNNKEL (reference sequence). Trimming shortened V by 1 base and J by 6 bases, and 15 bases separated the two germline ends. CDR3 sequence: CASSQGGVHLDGYTF. CDR3 coding DNA: TGTGCCAGCAGCCAAGGAGGCGTCCACTTGGATGGCTACACCTTC.

The V call is TRBV19, the J call TRBJ1-1, with D tentatively TRBD1 (5 bases). Germline CDR1 LNHDA, CDR2 SQIVND (reference sequence). Trimming removed 3 bases from V and 0 bases from J, with 14 bases in between. The CDR3 loop spans 16 amino acids. CDR3 nucleotides: TGTGCCAGTAGTATGGGCAGGGCTAACATGAACACTGAAGCTTTCTTT. Amino acids: CASSMGRANMNTEAFF.

The CDR3 sequence: CASSLGLVSETQYF. CDR3 nucleotide sequence: TGTGCCAGCAGTCTTGGACTAGTATCGGAGACCCAGTACTTC. J is TRBJ2-5 and V is TRBV25-1, with TRBD2 identical over 7 bases. V shed 5 bases, J shed 5 bases, and the junction held 8 bases outside the gene matches. Germline V lookup: CDR1 MGHDK, CDR2 SYGVNS. This CDR3 comprises 14 residues.

V is TRBV5-1 and J is TRBJ2-7; no clear D. The length of the CDR3 is 13 residues. Germline CDR1 and CDR2: SGHRS and YFSETQ. Trimming removed 0 bases from V and 6 bases from J, with 10 bases in between. The CDR3 reads CASSLENTFEQYF. In DNA form, the CDR3 reads TGCGCCAGCAGCTTGGAAAACACGTTCGAGCAGTACTTC.

The V call is TRBV5-1, the J call TRBJ2-3; D is perhaps TRBD2 (7 bases). The germline gives CDR1 SGHRS, CDR2 YFSETQ. Trimming took off 1 base at V and 5 bases at J, with 20 bases between the two ends. CDR3 length: 17 amino acids. This chain's CDR3 is CASSLSTGGRGVDTQYF. The CDR3 coding sequence is TGCGCCAGCAGCTTGAGTACGGGGGGCCGGGGTGTAGATACGCAGTATTTT.

The rearrangement uses TRBV19 and TRBJ2-2; TRBD2 aligns across 9 bases. The V segment lost 4 bases and the J segment 4 bases; nucleotides outside the gene matches: 1. Looked up from germline, CDR1 is LNHDA and CDR2 is SQIVND (reference sequence). The CDR3 has 14 amino acids. In DNA, the CDR3 is TGTGCCAGTAGTACGACTAGCGGCACCGGGGAGCTGTTTTTT. Translation: CASSTTSGTGELFF.